The rows below give T cell receptor beta chains drawn from one sample of a study of T cells in Graves' hyperthyroidism and ophthalmopathy. MiXCR, applied by TCRdb to the multiplex PCR reads, yields one record per CDR3 protein. The sample contains 200,000 to 250,000 distinct CDR3 sequences, around 17% of which appear only once. Sequencing input: blood. The receptors shown here come from a woman aged 18-35 years with Graves' ophthalmopathy. The conserved cysteine and the conserved F or W are not part of the CDR3 here.

j_call | v_call | cdr3_aa
TRBJ1-2 | TRBV6-1 | ASQGQSPKPNYGYT
TRBJ2-3 | TRBV7-2 | ASSPLPVGASTDTQY
TRBJ2-7 | TRBV29-1 | SVEGTGAAYEQY
TRBJ2-7 | TRBV28 | ASSLGQGSYEQY
TRBJ1-1 | TRBV9 | ASSPLGGWNTEAF
TRBJ2-5 | TRBV28 | ASSLYSGQETQY
TRBJ2-2 | TRBV5-1 | ASSGTSGPAGELF
TRBJ2-5 | TRBV6-1 | ASRGTGALDLETQY
TRBJ2-4 | TRBV4-2 | AGSQDGRRENIQY
TRBJ1-3 | TRBV30 | AWRPLGTGNTIY